A single sample gave rise to the 12 T cell receptor beta chains below, sequenced in a study of blood T cell repertoires in COVID-19. Clones were sequenced by immunoSEQ multiplex PCR, and TCRdb holds only the in-frame ones, with some missing. The data hold about 370,000 clones, with almost 90% observed a single time. Sequenced: peripheral blood. Receptors were obtained from a man between 18 and 35 years old with active or convalescent COVID-19.

The sample holds one count of this clone. This sequence joins TRBV2 and TRBJ2-2; TRBD1 matches 9 bases. Germline trimming cut 6 bases from V and 3 bases from J; bases unmatched to any gene: 8. Germline lookup yields CDR1 SNHLY and CDR2 FYNNEI. The CDR3 covers 16 residues. In DNA, the CDR3 is TGTGCCAGCAGCGTCCGGGACAGGGAGGACACCGGGGAGCTGTTTTTT. Protein sequence: CASSVRDREDTGELFF.

This chain joins TRBV28 and TRBJ1-5; possible D gene TRBD1, 6 bases. The V end was cut by 5 bases, the J end by 2 bases, with 13 bases between. Germline V gene data show CDR1 as MDHEN and CDR2 as SYDVKM. The CDR3 runs 15 residues. Here the CDR3 reads CASSRQALRNQPQHF. DNA for the CDR3: TGTGCCAGCAGTCGACAGGCCCTACGCAATCAGCCCCAGCATTTT.

The chain employs TRBV6-2 or TRBV6-3 and TRBJ1-1, with 9 bases lining up with TRBD1. V lost 0 bases to trimming and J lost 1 base; unmatched junction nucleotides: 9. Germline CDR1 is MNHEY and CDR2 is SVGEGT. The CDR3 covers 18 residues. CDR3 residues: CASSYSGTGMLGNTEAFF. CDR3 sequence (DNA): TGTGCCAGCAGTTACTCGGGGACAGGGATGTTGGGGAACACTGAAGCTTTCTTT.

CDR3 nucleotides: TGTGCCAGCAACGAAAGGGAAGGACTCTCTCCCTCTCCCTATAACTATGGCTACACCTTC. Translated: CASNEREGLSPSPYNYGYTF. This chain links TRBV7-3 with TRBJ1-2; D ambiguous. The V end lost 7 bases, the J end lost 1 base, and 31 bases lay between the germline ends. The CDR3 contains 20 residues. Germline values: CDR1 SGHTA, CDR2 FQGTGA. The full variable domain, rest sourced from reference TRBV7-3 and TRBJ1-2, is GAGVSQTPSNKVTEKGKYVELRCDPISGHTALYWYRQSLGQGPEFLIYFQGTGAADDSGLPNDRFFAVRPEGSVSTLKIQRTERGDSAVYLCASNEREGLSPSPYNYGYTFGSGTRLTVV.

The rearrangement joins TRBV5-5 to TRBJ2-5; TRBD1 matches 10 bases. V lost 4 bases to trimming and J lost 5 bases; unmatched junction nucleotides: 17. Germline values: CDR1 SGHKS, CDR2 YYEKEE (reference sequence). This CDR3 contains 18 residues. As DNA, the CDR3 is TGTGCCAGCAGCACCCGCCCCGGGACAGGGGACCGCCGGGAGACCCAGTACTTC. This codes for CASSTRPGTGDRRETQYF.

The chain couples TRBV28 to TRBJ1-1; unclear D gene. Germline loops: CDR1 MDHEN, CDR2 SYDVKM. The CDR3 has 13 residues. The V gene lost 3 bases and the J gene lost 5 bases, with 10 bases spanning the gap. The CDR3 DNA is TGTGCCAGCAGTTTGTTTGGGCGAACTGAAGCTTTCTTT. Translated, it gives CASSLFGRTEAFF.

J is TRBJ1-5 and V is TRBV10-3; D is ambiguous. The CDR3 runs 15 residues. The germline V gene encodes CDR1 ENHRY and CDR2 SYGVKD. Between the trimmed V and J ends, which lost 2 bases and 0 bases, there was a span of 8 bases. The CDR3 sequence is CAISEVRDSNQPQHF. CDR3 nucleotide sequence: TGTGCCATCAGTGAGGTTAGAGATAGCAATCAGCCCCAGCATTTT.

A few counts support this clone. The chain has TRBV11-3 and TRBJ2-7; D might be TRBD1 (6 bases). V lost 5 bases to trimming and J lost 1 base, with 15 bases between them. The CDR3 runs 15 residues. The germline gives CDR1 SGHNT, CDR2 YENEEA. DNA of the CDR3: TGTGCCAGCAGCCACCCAGGGGCGACGTCCTACGAGCAGTACTTC. It translates to CASSHPGATSYEQYF. Based on the CDR3 plus reference TRBV11-3 and TRBJ2-7, the full variable domain is EAGVVQSPRYKIIEKKQPVAFWCNPISGHNTLYWYLQNLGQGPELLIRYENEEAVDDSQLPKDRFSAERLKGVDSTLKIQPAELGDSAVYLCASSHPGATSYEQYFGPGTRLTVT.

The V gene is TRBV29-1, the J gene TRBJ2-2, with unresolved D. V was pared by 3 bases and J by 0 bases, with 8 bases between. The CDR3 has 14 amino acids. Germline V gene data show CDR1 as SQVTM and CDR2 as ANQGSEA. The CDR3 region has the DNA TGCAGCGTTGAGAGAGCCCCGAACACCGGGGAGCTGTTTTTT. The encoded protein is CSVERAPNTGELFF.

The gene calls are TRBV11-2 and TRBJ2-3; D not certain. CDR1 is SGHAT, CDR2 FQNNGV, per germline. Trimming took 5 bases from V and 0 from J, leaving 9 bases between them. There are 14 residues in the CDR3. CDR3 loop: CASSEETSTDTQYF. CDR3 in DNA: TGTGCCAGCAGCGAGGAAACTAGCACAGATACGCAGTATTTT.

The chain employs TRBV27 and TRBJ2-7, with D perhaps TRBD1 (6 bases). Germline CDR1 reads MNHEY; CDR2 reads SMNVEV (reference sequence). Trimming removed 0 bases from V and 3 bases from J, with 9 bases in between. The CDR3 loop spans 14 amino acids. CDR3 in amino acids: CASSLSGRGYEQYF. Here the CDR3 DNA reads TGTGCCAGCAGTTTATCAGGCAGGGGCTACGAGCAGTACTTC.

In regard to this clone: Other DNA sequences in this sample translate to the same CDR3. This chain links TRBV7-9 with TRBJ1-1; D unresolved. Per the germline V gene, CDR1 is SEHNR and CDR2 is FQNEAQ (reference sequence). The CDR3 consists of 15 residues. V gave up 0 bases and J gave up 1 base, with 9 bases separating them. The CDR3 DNA reads as TGTGCCAGCAGCTTAGCAGACCGAGGGAACACTGAAGCTTTCTTT. Amino acids: CASSLADRGNTEAFF. The variable domain in full, with the rest retrieved from reference TRBV7-9 and TRBJ1-1, is DTGVSQNPRHKITKRGQNVTFRCDPISEHNRLYWYRQTLGQGPEFLTYFQNEAQLEKSRLLSDRFSAERPKGSFSTLEIQRTEQGDSAMYLCASSLADRGNTEAFFGQGTRLTVV.